Listed below are T cell receptor beta chains from one sample, sequenced in a study of blood T cell repertoires in COVID-19. The table came from immunoSEQ multiplex PCR; TCRdb's copy has only in-frame clones and leaves some out. The data show about 100,000 clones, about 86% seen once. The source material was peripheral blood. The receptors were gathered from a woman in her sixties in a cohort sampled during active or convalescent COVID-19. The CDR3 runs from the conserved cysteine through the conserved F or W. Each record gives: V gene, clone size, J gene, D gene, CDR3 protein, CDR3 DNA. A D gene is named only where the DNA matches it firmly. Expanded clones get a size class; other rows say once, few or many, or leave the size out.

TRBV4-2	-	TRBJ2-7	TRBD2	CASSQILAGASYEQYF	TGTGCCAGCAGCCAAATCCTAGCGGGGGCCTCCTACGAGCAGTACTTC
TRBV27	-	TRBJ1-6	-	CASSDGLRSPLHF	TGTGCCAGCTCTGACGGGTTAAGATCACCCCTCCACTTT
TRBV2	-	TRBJ1-4	-	CASREPVSRLFF	TGTGCCAGCAGGGAGCCAGTCTCCCGGCTGTTTTTT
TRBV20-1	-	TRBJ2-1	-	CSASLGGAVNEQFF	TGCAGTGCTAGTTTGGGGGGAGCTGTTAATGAGCAGTTCTTC
TRBV10-3	-	TRBJ2-3	TRBD2	CAAGGGSTDTQYF	TGTGCCGCGGGCGGGGGAAGCACAGATACGCAGTATTTT
TRBV25-1	once	TRBJ1-2	TRBD1	CASRRTGEYGYTF	TGTGCCAGCAGAAGAACAGGGGAGTATGGCTACACCTTC
TRBV7-3	-	TRBJ1-2	-	CASSLTMTRDYGYTF	TGTGCCAGCAGCTTAACGATGACGAGGGACTATGGCTACACCTTC
TRBV29-1	-	TRBJ1-1	TRBD1	CSGRQGGNTEAFF	TGCAGCGGAAGACAGGGGGGAAACACTGAAGCTTTCTTT
TRBV19	-	TRBJ1-1	TRBD1	CASSTGQGRTTEAFF	TGTGCCAGTAGTACCGGACAGGGGAGGACCACTGAAGCTTTCTTT
TRBV27	-	TRBJ1-2	TRBD1	CASTLRQGYGYTF	TGTGCCAGCACTTTACGACAGGGCTATGGCTACACCTTC
TRBV15	-	TRBJ1-1	-	CATSRGAPLVTEAFF	TGTGCCACCAGCAGGGGGGCCCCTTTGGTCACTGAAGCTTTCTTT
TRBV6-1	-	TRBJ1-5	-	CASSSTGIGNQPQHF	TGTGCCAGCAGTTCTACAGGGATAGGCAATCAGCCCCAGCATTTT
TRBV5-4	-	TRBJ2-5	TRBD2	CASSSPSGRWETQYF	TGTGCCAGCAGCTCTCCCAGCGGGAGGTGGGAGACCCAGTACTTC
TRBV12-3/TRBV12-4	-	TRBJ2-2	-	CASTPTGELFF	TGTGCCAGCACTCCCACCGGGGAGCTGTTTTTT
TRBV5-4	-	TRBJ2-5	-	CASSLRGYQETQYF	TGTGCCAGCAGCTTGCGAGGGTACCAAGAGACCCAGTACTTC
TRBV3-1/TRBV3-2	-	TRBJ2-5	-	CASSPSFGGAETQYF	TGTGCCAGCAGCCCTTCTTTTGGAGGGGCGGAGACCCAGTACTTC
TRBV6-5	-	TRBJ1-2	-	CASRMPEYDGYTF	TGTGCCAGCAGGATGCCTGAGTATGATGGCTACACCTTC